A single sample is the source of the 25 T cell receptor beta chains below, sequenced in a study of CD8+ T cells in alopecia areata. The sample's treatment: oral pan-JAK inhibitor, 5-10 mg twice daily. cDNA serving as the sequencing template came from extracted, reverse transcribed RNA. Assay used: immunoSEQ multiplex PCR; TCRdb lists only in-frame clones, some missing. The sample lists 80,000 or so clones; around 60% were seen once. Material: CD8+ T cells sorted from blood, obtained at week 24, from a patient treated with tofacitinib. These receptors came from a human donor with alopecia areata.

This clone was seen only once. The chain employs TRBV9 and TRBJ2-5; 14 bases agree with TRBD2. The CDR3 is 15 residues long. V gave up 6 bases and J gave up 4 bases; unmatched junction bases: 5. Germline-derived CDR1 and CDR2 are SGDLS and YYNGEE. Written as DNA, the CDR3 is TGTGCCAGCACCGGACTAGCGGGAGGCGGAGAGACCCAGTACTTC. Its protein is CASTGLAGGGETQYF.

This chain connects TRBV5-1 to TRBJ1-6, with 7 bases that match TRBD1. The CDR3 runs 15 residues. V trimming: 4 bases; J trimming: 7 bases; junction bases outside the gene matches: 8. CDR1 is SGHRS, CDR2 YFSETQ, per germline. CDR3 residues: CASSPRTGGNSPLHF. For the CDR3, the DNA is TGCGCCAGCAGCCCGAGGACAGGAGGCAATTCACCCCTCCACTTT.

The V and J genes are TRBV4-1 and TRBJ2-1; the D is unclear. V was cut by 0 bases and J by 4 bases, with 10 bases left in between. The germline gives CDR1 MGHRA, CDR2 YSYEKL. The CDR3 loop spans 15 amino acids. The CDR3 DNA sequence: TGCGCCAGCAGCCAAGATAAGGTCGGGTACAATGAGCAGTTCTTC. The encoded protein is CASSQDKVGYNEQFF.

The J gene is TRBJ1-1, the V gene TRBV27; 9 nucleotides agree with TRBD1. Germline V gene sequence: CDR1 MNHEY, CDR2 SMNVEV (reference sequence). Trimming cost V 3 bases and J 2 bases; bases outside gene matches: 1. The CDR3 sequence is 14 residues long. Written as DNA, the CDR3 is TGTGCCAGCAGTTTGACAGGGGGTAACACTGAAGCTTTCTTT. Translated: CASSLTGGNTEAFF.

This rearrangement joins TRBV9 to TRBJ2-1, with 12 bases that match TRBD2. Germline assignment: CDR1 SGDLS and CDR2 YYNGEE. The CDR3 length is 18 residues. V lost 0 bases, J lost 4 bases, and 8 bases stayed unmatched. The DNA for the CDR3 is TGTGCCAGCAGCGTAGAAGGCCTAGCGGGAGGGGATTACAATGAGCAGTTCTTC. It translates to CASSVEGLAGGDYNEQFF.

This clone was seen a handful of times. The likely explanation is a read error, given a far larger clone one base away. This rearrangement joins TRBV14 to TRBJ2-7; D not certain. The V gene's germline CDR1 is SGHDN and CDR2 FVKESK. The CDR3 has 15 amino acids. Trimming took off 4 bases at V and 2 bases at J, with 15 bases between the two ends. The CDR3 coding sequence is TGTGCCAGCAGCCCAGAGACACATCCTACCTACGAGCAGTACTTC. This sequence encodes CASSPETHPTYEQYF.

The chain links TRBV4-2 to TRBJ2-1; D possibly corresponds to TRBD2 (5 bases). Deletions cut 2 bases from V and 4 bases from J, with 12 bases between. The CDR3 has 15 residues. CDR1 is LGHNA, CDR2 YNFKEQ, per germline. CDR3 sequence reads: CASSQTNGIYNEQFF. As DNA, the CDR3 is TGTGCCAGCAGCCAAACCAACGGGATTTACAATGAGCAGTTCTTC.

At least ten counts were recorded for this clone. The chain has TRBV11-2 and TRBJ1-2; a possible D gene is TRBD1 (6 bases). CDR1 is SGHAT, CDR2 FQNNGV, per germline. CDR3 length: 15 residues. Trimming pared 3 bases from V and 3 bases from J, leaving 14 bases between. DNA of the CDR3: TGTGCCAGCAGCTTCTTACAGGGAAGGGACTATGGCTACACCTTC. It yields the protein CASSFLQGRDYGYTF.

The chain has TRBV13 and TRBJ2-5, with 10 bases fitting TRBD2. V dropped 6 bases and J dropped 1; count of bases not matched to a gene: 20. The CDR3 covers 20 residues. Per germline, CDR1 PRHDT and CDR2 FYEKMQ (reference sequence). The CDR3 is CASSERGRIAGGQTQETQYF. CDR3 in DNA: TGTGCCAGCAGTGAACGAGGTCGAATAGCGGGGGGCCAAACCCAAGAGACCCAGTACTTC.

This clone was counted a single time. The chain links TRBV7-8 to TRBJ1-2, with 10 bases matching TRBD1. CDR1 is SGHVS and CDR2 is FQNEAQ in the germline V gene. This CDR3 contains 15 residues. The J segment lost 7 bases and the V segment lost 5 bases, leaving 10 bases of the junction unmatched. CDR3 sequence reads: CASSPGTGEWGGYTF. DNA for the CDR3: TGTGCCAGCAGCCCCGGGACAGGGGAATGGGGTGGCTACACCTTC.

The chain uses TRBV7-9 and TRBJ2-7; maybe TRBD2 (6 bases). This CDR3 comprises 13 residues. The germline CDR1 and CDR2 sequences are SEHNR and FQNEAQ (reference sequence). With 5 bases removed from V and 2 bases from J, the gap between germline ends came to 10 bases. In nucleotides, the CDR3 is TGTGCCAGCAGCCCTCCGGGGGCCTACGAGCAGTACTTC. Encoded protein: CASSPPGAYEQYF.

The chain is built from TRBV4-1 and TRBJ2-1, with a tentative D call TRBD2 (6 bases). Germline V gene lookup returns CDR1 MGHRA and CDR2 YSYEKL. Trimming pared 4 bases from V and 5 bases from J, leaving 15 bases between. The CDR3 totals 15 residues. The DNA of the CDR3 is TGCGCCAGCAGCCGGCCGGGACTGACTAACAATGAGCAGTTCTTC. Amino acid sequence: CASSRPGLTNNEQFF.

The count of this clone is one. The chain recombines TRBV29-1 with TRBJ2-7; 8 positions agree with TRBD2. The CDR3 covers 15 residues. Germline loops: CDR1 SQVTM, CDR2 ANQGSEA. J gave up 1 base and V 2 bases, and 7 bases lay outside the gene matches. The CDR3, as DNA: TGCAGCGTTGAAAGTACGCGGGAGGAGTCCTACGAGCAGTACTTC. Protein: CSVESTREESYEQYF.

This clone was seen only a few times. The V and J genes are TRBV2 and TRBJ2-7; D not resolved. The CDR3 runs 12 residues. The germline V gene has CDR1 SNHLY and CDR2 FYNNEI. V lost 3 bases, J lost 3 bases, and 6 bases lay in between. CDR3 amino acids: CASSDTYYEQYF. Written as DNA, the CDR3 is TGTGCCAGCAGTGACACGTACTACGAGCAGTACTTC.

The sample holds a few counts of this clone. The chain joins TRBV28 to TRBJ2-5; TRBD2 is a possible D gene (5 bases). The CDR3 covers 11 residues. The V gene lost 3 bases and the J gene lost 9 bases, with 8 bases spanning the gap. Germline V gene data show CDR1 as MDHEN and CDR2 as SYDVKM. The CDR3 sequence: CASSFVRAQYF. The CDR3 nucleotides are TGTGCCAGCAGTTTTGTGCGGGCCCAGTACTTC.

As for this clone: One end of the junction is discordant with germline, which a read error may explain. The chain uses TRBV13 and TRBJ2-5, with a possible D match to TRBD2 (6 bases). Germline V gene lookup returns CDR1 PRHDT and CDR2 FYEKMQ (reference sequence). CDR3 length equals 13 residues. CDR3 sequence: CASSLAVQETQYF. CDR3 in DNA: TGTGCCAGCAGTTTAGCGGTACAAGAGACCCAGTACTTC. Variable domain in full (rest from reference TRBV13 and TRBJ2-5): AAGVIQSPRHLIKEKRETATLKCYPIPRHDTVYWYQQGPGQDPQFLISFYEKMQSDKGSIPDRFSAQQFSDYHSELNMSSLELGDSALYFCASSLAVQETQYFGPGTRLLVL.

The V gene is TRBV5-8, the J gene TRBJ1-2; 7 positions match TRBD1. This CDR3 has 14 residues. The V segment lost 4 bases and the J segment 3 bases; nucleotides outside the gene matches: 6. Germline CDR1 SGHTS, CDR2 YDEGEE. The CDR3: CASSTRGKDYGYTF. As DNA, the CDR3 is TGTGCCAGCAGCACCAGGGGGAAGGACTATGGCTACACCTTC.

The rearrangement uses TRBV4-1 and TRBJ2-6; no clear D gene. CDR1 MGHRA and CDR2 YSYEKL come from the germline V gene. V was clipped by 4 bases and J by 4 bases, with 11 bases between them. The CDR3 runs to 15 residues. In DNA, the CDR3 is TGCGCCAGCAGCCCCCTGGTTGGGGGGGCCAACGTCCTGACTTTC. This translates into CASSPLVGGANVLTF.

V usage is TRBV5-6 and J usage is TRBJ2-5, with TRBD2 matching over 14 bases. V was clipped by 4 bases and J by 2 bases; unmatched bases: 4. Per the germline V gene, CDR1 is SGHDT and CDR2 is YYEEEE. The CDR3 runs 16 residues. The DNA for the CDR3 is TGTGCCAGCAGCATGGGGACTAGCGGGAGACAAGAGACCCAGTACTTC. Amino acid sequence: CASSMGTSGRQETQYF.

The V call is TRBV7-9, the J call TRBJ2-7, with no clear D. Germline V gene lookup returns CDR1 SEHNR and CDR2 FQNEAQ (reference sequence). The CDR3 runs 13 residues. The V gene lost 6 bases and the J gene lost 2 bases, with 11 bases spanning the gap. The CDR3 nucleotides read TGTGCCAGCAGTATCGACGGAGCCTACGAGCAGTACTTC. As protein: CASSIDGAYEQYF.

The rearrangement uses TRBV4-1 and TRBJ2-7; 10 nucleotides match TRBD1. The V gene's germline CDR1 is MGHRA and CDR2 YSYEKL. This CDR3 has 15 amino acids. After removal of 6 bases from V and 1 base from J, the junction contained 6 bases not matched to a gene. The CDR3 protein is CASSFPGQGSYEQYF. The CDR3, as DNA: TGCGCCAGCAGTTTTCCGGGACAGGGGTCCTACGAGCAGTACTTC.

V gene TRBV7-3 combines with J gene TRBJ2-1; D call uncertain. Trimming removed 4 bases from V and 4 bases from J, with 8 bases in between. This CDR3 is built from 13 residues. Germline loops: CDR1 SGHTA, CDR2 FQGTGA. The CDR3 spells CASSSDTYNEQFF. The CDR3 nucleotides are TGTGCCAGCAGCTCAGACACTTACAATGAGCAGTTCTTC. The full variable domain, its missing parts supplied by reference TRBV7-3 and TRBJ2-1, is GAGVSQTPSNKVTEKGKYVELRCDPISGHTALYWYRQSLGQGPEFLIYFQGTGAADDSGLPNDRFFAVRPEGSVSTLKIQRTERGDSAVYLCASSSDTYNEQFFGPGTRLTVL.

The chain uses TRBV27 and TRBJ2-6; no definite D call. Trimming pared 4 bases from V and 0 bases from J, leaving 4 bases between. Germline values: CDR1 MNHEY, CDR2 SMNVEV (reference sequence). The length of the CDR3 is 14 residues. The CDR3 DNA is TGTGCCAGCAGTTGGTCCTCTGGGGCCAACGTCCTGACTTTC. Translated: CASSWSSGANVLTF. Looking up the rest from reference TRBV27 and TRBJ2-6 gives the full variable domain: EAQVTQNPRYLITVTGKKLTVTCSQNMNHEYMSWYRQDPGLGLRQIYYSMNVEVTDKGDVPEGYKVSRKEKRNFPLILESPSPNQTSLYFCASSWSSGANVLTFGAGSRLTVL.

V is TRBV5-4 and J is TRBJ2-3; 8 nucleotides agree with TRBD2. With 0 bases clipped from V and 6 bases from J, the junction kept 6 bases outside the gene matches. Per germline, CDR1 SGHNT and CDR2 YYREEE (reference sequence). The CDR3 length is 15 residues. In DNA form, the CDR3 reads TGTGCCAGCAGCTTGGCGGCGGGAGGAGGGGATACGCAGTATTTT. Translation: CASSLAAGGGDTQYF.

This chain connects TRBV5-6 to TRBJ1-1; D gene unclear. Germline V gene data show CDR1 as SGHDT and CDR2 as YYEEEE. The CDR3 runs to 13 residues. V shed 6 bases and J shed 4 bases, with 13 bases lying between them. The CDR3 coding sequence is TGTGCCAGCACAGCCGGTTTGGTCACTGAAGCTTTCTTT. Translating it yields CASTAGLVTEAFF.